This T cell receptor (beta chain) was found in a study of blood T cell repertoires in COVID-19 (dated by TCRdb to the early 2020s). General notes on the study: Samples from collaborators originated in the United States, Italy and Spain and spanned both the acute and convalescent phases of COVID-19. The prospective study material was composed of cDNA or gDNA derived from T cells, B-cell-depleted T cells, or PBMCs. Deeply sampled blood TCRbeta repertoires from subjects exposed to, actively infected with, or recovered from COVID-19 were included in the dataset. The repertoires were released in a freely available public database meant as a resource for research on the immune response to SARS-CoV-2. Samples came from the ongoing ImmuneRACE study (first 160 participants) plus 1,254 subjects from 6 global collaborators. Nearly every sample came with metadata listing a de-identified subject ID, COVID-19 status, age in years and sex. Where available, HLA class I and class II types were taken from metadata supplied by the sample provider and were not determined by assay-based typing. Points the paper makes about the study in general: How much clinical and demographic metadata was included differed by source and by participant, and the metadata was provided uncurated.

V loses 6 bases at its end and J loses 6 bases; junction bases beyond the gene matches: 10. Including the terminal cysteine and phenylalanine, the CDR3 comprises 14 residues. This entry keeps only the CDR3 DNA: 42 bases, framed from base 1. The germline V gene (reference sequence) sets CDR1 to MNHNY and CDR2 to SVGAGI. TCRbeta CDR3 regions were amplified from genomic DNA using the immunoSEQ Assay, a bias-controlled multiplex PCR. The study's processing was this. The number of nucleated cells in each sample was estimated from the amplification of reference gene primers within the assay. To quantify the absolute abundance of each unique TCRbeta CDR3 rearrangement, sequence reads were collapsed and filtered. For each sample, productive Simpson clonality was calculated by taking the square root of Simpson's diversity index across productive rearrangements. TCRdb mirrors the immuneACCESS table, restricted to in-frame sequences. Some clones are absent from its copies; in checked studies, under half trace to an unresolved V gene, and the reason for the others is unknown. The V and J calls and clone size were taken over from that table, and D and trimming were inferred from the DNA. This sample gives approximately 280,000 clones in total; roughly 86% of them show up just once. The ten largest clonotypes hold more than 7.5% of the sample.

Of note for this clone: The target of this receptor is not known. No per-base quality is available; no much larger clone lies one base away.

Each collaborating institution followed its own protocols to collect whole blood in K2EDTA tubes. For TCRbeta analysis, collaborators shipped samples in one of three forms: frozen whole blood, isolated PBMCs, or DNA extracted from either of those sample types. This receptor was identified in a man younger than 35 with active or convalescent COVID-19. Sample: peripheral blood. Recombination connected TRBV6-6 to TRBJ2-7; 8 bases in the junction line up with TRBD1. The nucleotide sequence reads TGTGCCAGCAGGGCTACCAGGGGGCGGGTCGAGCAGTACTTC. The translation is CASRATRGRVEQYF.